This T cell receptor beta chain was retrieved from a study of T cell responses to AZD1222 COVID-19 vaccine. Concerning this clone itself: Its antigen remains unknown.

Study results and caveats: Spike-specific TCR breadth and depth grew following two AZD1222 doses. Females outnumbered males among donors, who were mostly white British; clonal diversity was possibly underestimated. Across the whole spike, CD4 TCRs peaked at regions 160-218 and 743-854. The number of AZD1222 recipients seropositive at baseline was only five or six.

The table came from immunoSEQ multiplex PCR; TCRdb's copy has only in-frame clones and leaves some out. In the table there are about 150,000 clones, about 88% of which are singletons. The CDR3 runs 14 residues. The sample consisted of peripheral blood, taken on day 0 of AZD1222 vaccination. This rearrangement joins TRBV21-1 to TRBJ1-1. TRBV21-1 is a listed pseudogene. This clonotype was obtained from an adult in good health. The CDR3 DNA is TGTGCCAGCAGAAAATTTAGGAGGGACCCTGAAGCTTTCTTT. Its protein product is CASRKFRRDPEAFF.